This T cell receptor beta chain was found in a study of CD8 T cells in Susac syndrome. The CDR3 has 13 residues. V lost 6 bases and J 5 bases, leaving 16 bases between the germline ends. CDR1 and CDR2 (germline): SQVTM, ANQGSEA. Sequencing of TCR beta was performed on blood CD8+ T cells and on blood CD4+ T cells. The multiple sclerosis controls were treatment-naive patients with relapsing-remitting disease that was stable or active. Negative isolation was used for CD8+ and CD4+ T cells, and FACS enrichment was applied to TEMRA cells. After extraction with the RNeasy kit, about 0.5 to 1 ug of the RNA was reverse transcribed using random hexamers. Amplification of the TCR beta CDR3 was carried out by immunoSEQ multiplex PCR, which spanned a total of 54 Vbeta and 13 Jbeta segments. Each CDR3 protein is one row after TCRdb ran MiXCR on the immunoSEQ multiplex PCR reads. The data contain roughly 130,000 distinct CDR3 sequences, about 94% of them seen just once; the ten biggest clones take up over 0.1%.

Sequences were obtained from CD4+ T cells from PBMCs. The chain employs TRBV29-1 and TRBJ1-1; D is ambiguous. The sequence was obtained from a human donor with multiple sclerosis. CDR3 residues: CSVSQSLETEAFF. The CDR3 coding sequence is TGCAGCGTATCCCAGTCCCTAGAGACTGAAGCTTTCTTT. The whole variable domain, remainder taken from reference TRBV29-1 and TRBJ1-1, is SAVISQKPSRDICQRGTSLTIQCQVDSQVTMMFWYRQQPGQSLTLIATANQGSEATYESGFVIDKFPISRPNLTFSTLTVSNMSPEDSSIYLCSVSQSLETEAFFGQGTRLTVV.